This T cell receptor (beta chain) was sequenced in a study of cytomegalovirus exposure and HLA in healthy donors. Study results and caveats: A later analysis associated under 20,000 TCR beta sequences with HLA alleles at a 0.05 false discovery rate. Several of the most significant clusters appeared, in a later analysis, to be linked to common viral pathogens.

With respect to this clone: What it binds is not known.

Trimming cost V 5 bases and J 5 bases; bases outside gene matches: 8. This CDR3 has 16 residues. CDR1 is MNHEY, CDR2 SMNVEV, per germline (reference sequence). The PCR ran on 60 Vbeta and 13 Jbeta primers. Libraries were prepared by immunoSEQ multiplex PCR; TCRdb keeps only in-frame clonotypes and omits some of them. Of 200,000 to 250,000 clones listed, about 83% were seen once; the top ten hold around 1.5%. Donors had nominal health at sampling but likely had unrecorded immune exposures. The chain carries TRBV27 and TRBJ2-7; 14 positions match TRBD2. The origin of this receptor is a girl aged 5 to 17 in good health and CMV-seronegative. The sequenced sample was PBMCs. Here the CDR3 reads CASSQGLAGVKDEQYF. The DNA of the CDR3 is TGTGCCAGCAGTCAGGGACTAGCGGGAGTAAAAGACGAGCAGTACTTC.